What follows are 4 T cell receptor beta chains derived from one specimen sequenced in a study of shared clonotypes between healthy human individuals. Only CD45RO-negative cells positively selected for CCR7 counted as naive CD8 cells, so terminally differentiated effector memory CD45RA+ cells were excluded. Only in-frame clones appear in the TCRdb table, and some are missing; sequencing was by immunoSEQ multiplex PCR. The sample includes approximately 2,000,000 clones, roughly 95% of them seen just once. The specimen sequenced was naive CD8+ T cells from PBMCs. The receptors were gathered from a man aged 18 to 30 in good health. Some clones in this sample may be carry-over from other donors' samples.

The chain couples TRBV4-1 to TRBJ2-1; 8 bases fit TRBD1. J lost 3 bases, V lost 0 bases, and 4 bases had no gene match. The CDR3 totals 16 residues. Germline V lookup: CDR1 MGHRA, CDR2 YSYEKL. CDR3 amino acids: CASSQETGVDYNEQFF. The CDR3 nucleotides are TGCGCCAGCAGCCAAGAGACAGGGGTGGACTACAATGAGCAGTTCTTC.

V and J are TRBV28 and TRBJ2-7; TRBD1 is a possible D gene (5 bases). This CDR3 is 16 amino acids long. Germline lookup yields CDR1 MDHEN and CDR2 SYDVKM. Trimming stripped 1 base from V and 3 bases from J, with 16 bases between. The CDR3 loop reads CASSLYVPTVHYEQYF. The CDR3 nucleotides read TGTGCCAGCAGTTTATATGTCCCGACAGTACACTACGAGCAGTACTTC.

The chain combines TRBV29-1 with TRBJ2-5, with TRBD1 identical over 9 bases. The CDR3 extends over 14 amino acids. CDR1 is SQVTM and CDR2 is ANQGSEA in the germline V gene. V lost 3 bases and J lost 3; bases outside the gene matches: 5. The CDR3 here is CSVEGTGTEETQYF. In nucleotides, the CDR3 is TGCAGCGTTGAGGGGACAGGGACGGAAGAGACCCAGTACTTC.

This clone appeared once. The chain combines TRBV2 with TRBJ2-3, with no clear D. V shed 11 bases and J shed 0 bases, with 12 bases lying between them. The CDR3 contains 13 residues. Germline lookup yields CDR1 SNHLY and CDR2 FYNNEI. The CDR3 region has the DNA TGTGCCCATGAATCGGAGAGCACAGATACGCAGTATTTT. Residues: CAHESESTDTQYF.